The clone carrying this TCR beta chain was observed a few times. This specimen comes from a study of molecular identifiers for immune sequencing clone quantification. This CDR3 region has 17 residues. Germline V gene sequence: CDR1 ENHRY, CDR2 SYGVKD. Losses at the gene ends were 2 bases for V and 0 bases for J; bases not matched to a gene: 4. Using its own MiXCR run on the PCR reads, TCRdb lists one record per CDR3 protein. This table has 85,000 to 130,000 distinct CDR3 sequences, about 35% appearing once. The receptor's source is a human donor in good health. Some libraries in this study had Jurkat cell RNA spiked in. This chain connects TRBV10-3 to TRBJ2-7; 13 bases line up with TRBD2. Sequencing was done on a sample of naive CD8+ T cells from blood, with Jurkat cell RNA spiked in. Sample subset: FACS-sorted CD8+CD4-CCR7+CD45RA+ naive T cells. The CDR3 DNA reads TGTGCCATCAGTGAGACTAGCGGGAGGGTCATCTCCTACGAGCAGTACTTC. It translates to CAISETSGRVISYEQYF.